This T cell receptor (beta chain) was obtained from a study of cytomegalovirus exposure and HLA in healthy donors. Primers for the PCR totalled 60 Vbeta and 13 Jbeta. This table comes from immunoSEQ multiplex PCR, and its TCRdb copy is limited to in-frame clones, with some not included. There are just over 150,000 clones in the sample; about 85% occur only once, and 2% to 2.5% lies in the top ten. Trimming removed 4 bases from V and 2 bases from J; junction bases left unmatched: 3. The CDR3 is made up of 14 amino acids. Germline CDR1 reads SGDLS; CDR2 reads YYNGEE. The sequencing sample was made of PBMCs. The sequence was collected from a woman aged 18-29 years in good health and CMV-seronegative. This sequence joins TRBV9 and TRBJ2-1; 7 positions agree with TRBD2. CDR3 DNA: TGTGCCAGCAGCCCCCGGGAGGCCTACAATGAGCAGTTCTTC. Its translation: CASSPREAYNEQFF.